What follows are 20 T cell receptor beta chains derived from one specimen sequenced in a study of yellow fever vaccine responses in identical twins. Via MiXCR, TCRdb re-called the RT-PCR reads, giving one row per CDR3 protein. Of some 20,000 distinct CDR3 sequences listed, around 77% are singletons. This sample comprised T cells from blood (PBMCs), unsorted or a sorted subset (not recorded which), obtained before or after yellow fever vaccination (not recorded which). These receptors all come from a woman between 18 and 29 years old who received the yellow fever vaccine.

The rearrangement joins TRBV20-1 to TRBJ2-5; the D is unclear. V was cut by 0 bases and J by 5 bases, with 7 bases left in between. Germline loops: CDR1 DFQATT, CDR2 SNEGSKA (reference sequence). The CDR3 is made up of 12 amino acids. For the CDR3, the DNA is TGCAGTGCTAGAGATTGGCGGGAGACCCAGTACTTC. Translation gives CSARDWRETQYF.

The rearrangement links TRBV2 to TRBJ2-7; D uncertain. Germline V gene lookup returns CDR1 SNHLY and CDR2 FYNNEI. V lost 4 bases, J lost 4 bases, and 2 bases lay in between. CDR3 length equals 10 residues. The CDR3 region is CASSAYEQYV. DNA for the CDR3: TGTGCCAGCAGTGCTTACGAGCAGTACGTC.

The gene calls are TRBV2 and TRBJ2-7, with 7 bases lining up with TRBD1. Trimming cost V 6 bases and J 5 bases; bases outside gene matches: 7. The CDR3 has 13 residues. CDR1 is SNHLY and CDR2 is FYNNEI in the germline V gene. DNA for the CDR3: TGTGCCAGCAGAGACAGGGCATCCCACGAGCAGTACTTC. Translating it yields CASRDRASHEQYF.

The genes are TRBV10-1 and TRBJ1-2; D remains ambiguous. Trimming left V 0 bases short and J 8 bases short, with 10 bases between. This CDR3 spans 13 amino acids. CDR1 is WNHNN, CDR2 SYGVQD, per germline (reference sequence). The DNA of the CDR3 is TGCGCCAGCAGTGAGTCTTTGGGCTACGGCTACACCTTC. This codes for CASSESLGYGYTF.

This chain links TRBV18 with TRBJ2-3; D might be TRBD1 or TRBD2, each matching 5 bases. CDR1 is KGHSH, CDR2 LQKENI, per germline. This CDR3 is 14 amino acids long. V lost 6 bases and J lost 2, with 12 bases in between. CDR3 coding DNA: TGTGCCAGCTCCCATGGGACCGACACAGATACGCAGTATTTT. Translated: CASSHGTDTDTQYF.

This chain joins TRBV29-1 and TRBJ2-1; 11 nucleotides agree with TRBD2. Germline V lookup: CDR1 SQVTM, CDR2 ANQGSEA. The CDR3 loop spans 12 amino acids. J lost 9 bases, V lost 6 bases, and 4 bases had no gene match. The CDR3 region is CSVLAGASEQFF. CDR3 nucleotides: TGCAGCGTACTAGCGGGAGCGAGTGAGCAGTTCTTC.

The chain employs TRBV12-3 or TRBV12-4 and TRBJ2-1; D is perhaps TRBD1 (5 bases). V was pared by 6 bases and J by 4 bases, with 7 bases between. There are 12 residues in the CDR3. Here the CDR3 reads CASSPGYNEQFF. Written as DNA, the CDR3 is TGTGCCAGCAGCCCAGGGTACAATGAGCAGTTCTTC.

This clonotype was recorded only once. The DNA for the CDR3 is TGTGCCAGCAGCTTAGCTGGCAGGGGAAGGGAGACCCAGTACTTC. Amino acid sequence: CASSLAGRGRETQYF. This chain joins TRBV7-2 and TRBJ2-5, with D possibly matching TRBD1 (6 bases). V lost 0 bases to trimming and J lost 5 bases, with 13 bases between them. Germline CDR1 SGHTA, CDR2 FQGNSA. The CDR3 runs 15 residues.

This chain links TRBV10-3 with TRBJ2-1; 7 bases agree with TRBD2. Losses at the gene ends were 6 bases for V and 0 bases for J; bases not matched to a gene: 2. Germline V gene sequence: CDR1 ENHRY, CDR2 SYGVKD. CDR3 length: 14 amino acids. This CDR3 reads CAISGGSSYNEQFF. DNA for the CDR3: TGTGCCATCAGCGGGGGGAGCTCCTACAATGAGCAGTTCTTC.

The gene calls are TRBV6-5 and TRBJ2-1; D remains ambiguous. V was clipped by 0 bases and J by 8 bases, with 11 bases between them. Germline V gene lookup returns CDR1 MNHEY and CDR2 SVGAGI. CDR3 length equals 14 residues. CDR3 amino acids: CASSYSGPGDEQFF. CDR3 DNA: TGTGCCAGCAGTTACTCGGGTCCGGGCGATGAGCAGTTCTTC.

The chain carries TRBV29-1 and TRBJ2-7; D perhaps matches TRBD1 (6 bases). V shed 0 bases and J shed 3 bases, with 12 bases lying between them. In germline, CDR1 is SQVTM, CDR2 ANQGSEA. This CDR3 is 14 amino acids long. The CDR3, as DNA: TGCAGCGTTGAAGATCCACGCAGGGGCTACGAGCAGTACTTC. It codes for CSVEDPRRGYEQYF.

V usage is TRBV5-5 and J usage is TRBJ2-1, with 9 positions matching TRBD2. CDR1 is SGHKS, CDR2 YYEKEE, per germline (reference sequence). The junction had 8 bases not matched to a gene; V was cut back by 5 bases and J by 5 bases. The CDR3 runs 15 residues. CDR3 sequence: CASSPGLAYDNEQFF. The CDR3 DNA reads TGTGCCAGCAGTCCCGGACTAGCGTATGACAATGAGCAGTTCTTC.

In regard to this clonotype: The junction departs from the called germline gene at one end, perhaps through a read error. The chain uses TRBV10-1 and TRBJ1-2; D possibly corresponds to TRBD1 (5 bases). In germline, CDR1 is WNHNN, CDR2 SYGVQD (reference sequence). The CDR3 spans 12 residues. CDR3 sequence: CASSRDGYGYTF. CDR3 nucleotide sequence: TGCGCCAGCAGCCGGGACGGTTATGGCTACACTTTC.

DNA for the CDR3: TGTGCCAGCTTGGGCGGGGGCGCTGAAGCTTTCTTT. Its protein is CASLGGGAEAFF. This sequence joins TRBV2 and TRBJ1-1; weak D call: TRBD1 (6 bases). The CDR3 extends over 12 amino acids. CDR1 and CDR2 (germline): SNHLY, FYNNEI. V gave up 8 bases and J gave up 6 bases, with 13 bases separating them.

V gene TRBV13 combines with J gene TRBJ2-1; D is unclear. The CDR3 covers 17 residues. The V gene lost 5 bases and the J gene lost 0 bases, with 17 bases spanning the gap. In germline, CDR1 is PRHDT, CDR2 FYEKMQ (reference sequence). The CDR3 region has the DNA TGTGCCAGCAGCGCTGAAAGTATTGCCACCTCCTACAATGAGCAGTTCTTC. Protein: CASSAESIATSYNEQFF.

In its sample, this clonotype was seen a few times. The rearrangement uses TRBV23-1 and TRBJ2-5; no clear D. TRBV23-1 is reported as an ORF; its role is uncertain. The CDR3 loop spans 18 amino acids. V was pared by 0 bases and J by 4 bases, with 21 bases between. In nucleotides, the CDR3 is TGCGCCAGCAGTCAATCCGCCCAGAAAGCAACTTTAGGAGAGACCCAGTACTTC. Translating gives CASSQSAQKATLGETQYF.

This chain joins TRBV6-1 and TRBJ2-6, with 7 bases matching TRBD2. CDR1 and CDR2 from the germline V gene are MNHNS and SASEGT. Trimming at V came to 6 bases and at J to 7 bases, leaving 3 bases not matched to a gene. The CDR3 runs 13 residues. The CDR3 DNA is TGTGCCAGCAGCATGACTAGCGCCAACGTCCTGACTTTC. Its translation is CASSMTSANVLTF.

The chain employs TRBV5-5 and TRBJ2-3, with TRBD1 matching over 8 bases. In germline, CDR1 is SGHKS, CDR2 YYEKEE (reference sequence). V lost 1 base, J lost 3 bases, and 7 bases stayed unmatched. The CDR3 spans 16 residues. The CDR3 here is CASSLNRGIGTDTQYF. CDR3 DNA sequence: TGTGCCAGCAGCTTGAACAGGGGGATTGGTACAGATACGCAGTATTTT.

The chain combines TRBV15 with TRBJ2-7; 10 nucleotides line up with TRBD2. The CDR3 has 19 residues. Germline assignment: CDR1 LNHNV and CDR2 YYDKDF (reference sequence). J lost 5 bases, V lost 4 bases, and 20 bases had no gene match. The CDR3 protein is CATSTLPGVPSGSPNEQYF. CDR3 bases: TGTGCCACCAGCACCCTCCCAGGGGTTCCTAGCGGGAGTCCCAACGAGCAGTACTTC.

The chain carries TRBV28 and TRBJ2-7, with 8 bases lining up with TRBD2. The CDR3 extends over 15 amino acids. V dropped 6 bases and J dropped 9; count of bases not matched to a gene: 16. Germline assignment: CDR1 MDHEN and CDR2 SYDVKM. CDR3 DNA sequence: TGTGCCAGCAGCCCCGCGGGAGGCCGCAAAGTGGGGCAGTACGTC. Protein sequence: CASSPAGGRKVGQYV.